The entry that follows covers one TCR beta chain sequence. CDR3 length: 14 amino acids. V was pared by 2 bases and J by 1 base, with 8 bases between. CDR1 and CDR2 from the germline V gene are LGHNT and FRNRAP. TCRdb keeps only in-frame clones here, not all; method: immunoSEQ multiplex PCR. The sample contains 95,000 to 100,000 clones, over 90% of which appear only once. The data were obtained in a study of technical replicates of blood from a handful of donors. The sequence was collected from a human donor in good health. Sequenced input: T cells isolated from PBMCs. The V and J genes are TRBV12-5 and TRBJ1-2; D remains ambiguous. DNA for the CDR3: TGTGCTAGTGGTTTGATCCAGATTAACTATGGCTACACCTTC. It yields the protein CASGLIQINYGYTF. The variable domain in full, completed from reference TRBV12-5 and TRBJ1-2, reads DARVTQTPRHKVTEMGQEVTMRCQPILGHNTVFWYRQTMMQGLELLAYFRNRAPLDDSGMPKDRFSAEMPDATLATLKIQPSEPRDSAVYFCASGLIQINYGYTFGSGTRLTVV.